Each of the 2 T cell receptor beta chains below was sequenced from the same sample in a study of identical twins. TCRdb re-analysed the 5' RACE reads in MiXCR, keeping a single row per CDR3 protein. The repertoire consists of about 570,000 distinct CDR3 sequences, with approximately 9.6% occurring once and the leading ten covering roughly 3%. These data were also reused for a study on yellow fever vaccine responses in identical twins.

Source material: PBMCs. The receptors derive from a woman between 18 and 30 years old in good health.

There are many counts of this clonotype. The chain joins TRBV14 to TRBJ2-7; 9 nucleotides line up with TRBD1. The V segment lost 0 bases and the J segment 6 bases; nucleotides outside the gene matches: 6. The CDR3 runs to 15 residues. Per the germline V gene, CDR1 is SGHDN and CDR2 is FVKESK. CDR3 bases: TGTGCCAGCAGCCAAGAAGGGACAGGGAGATCCGAGCAGTACTTC. Protein: CASSQEGTGRSEQYF.

This chain links TRBV18 with TRBJ2-7; the D is unclear. The CDR3 covers 15 residues. V lost 6 bases, J lost 0 bases, and 15 bases lay in between. Germline CDR1 reads KGHSH; CDR2 reads LQKENI. The CDR3 bases are TGTGCCAGCTCCCAAGCCGGCTCACCCTCCTACGAGCAGTACTTC. This encodes CASSQAGSPSYEQYF.